This note documents a single T cell receptor (beta chain) sequence. The data derive from a study of cytomegalovirus exposure and HLA in healthy donors. The CDR3 is made up of 15 amino acids. The germline V gene has CDR1 MDHEN and CDR2 SYDVKM. Between the trimmed V and J ends, which lost 8 bases and 1 base, there was a span of 14 bases. A multiplex PCR was run with 60 Vbeta primers and 13 Jbeta primers. Sequencing was performed with immunoSEQ multiplex PCR; in TCRdb, only in-frame clones are kept and a portion is missing. Among 150,000 to 200,000 clones listed, more than 75% were seen once. J is TRBJ2-2 and V is TRBV28; D is perhaps TRBD1 (6 bases). Sequenced: PBMCs. This TCR was sampled from a woman aged 18-35 years in good health and CMV-seronegative. The CDR3 region has the DNA TGTGCCAGCTCGGAACAGGGTTTGAACACCGGGGAGCTGTTTTTT. Translation: CASSEQGLNTGELFF. The variable domain in full, with the rest retrieved from reference TRBV28 and TRBJ2-2, is DVKVTQSSRYLVKRTGEKVFLECVQDMDHENMFWYRQDPGLGLRLIYFSYDVKMKEKGDIPEGYSVSREKKERFSLILESASTNQTSMYLCASSEQGLNTGELFFGEGSRLTVL.